Reported below is one T cell receptor (beta chain). Its target is unknown. Time point specified: cycle 4 day 1 (C4D1), after less than 7 weeks of nivolumab. Every patient had relapsed following autologous stem cell transplantation, and cohorts differed in brentuximab vedotin exposure. Some clones are missing from TCRdb's copy, which holds only in-frame ones; the method was immunoSEQ multiplex PCR. The data contain approximately 100,000 clones, around 80% of them singletons. The J segment lost 0 bases and the V segment lost 4 bases, leaving 5 bases of the junction unmatched. Germline V gene data show CDR1 as ENHRY and CDR2 as SYGVKD. The CDR3 length is 15 residues. The sample belongs to a study of PD-1 blockade in classical Hodgkin lymphoma. The study, taken as a whole, reports: CD4+ TCR diversity climbed significantly by C4D1, unlike CD8+ TCR diversity. Underlying causes for the observed repertoire differences were not defined, possibly disease activity or prior therapy.

This TCR was recovered from a human donor with classical Hodgkin lymphoma. The starting material was peripheral blood mononuclear cells (PBMCs), obtained before the fourth cycle of nivolumab. This chain joins TRBV10-3 and TRBJ2-7; TRBD1 agrees at 8 bases. The CDR3 loop is CAISGTGPISYEQYF. DNA of the CDR3: TGTGCCATCAGTGGGACAGGGCCCATCTCCTACGAGCAGTACTTC.